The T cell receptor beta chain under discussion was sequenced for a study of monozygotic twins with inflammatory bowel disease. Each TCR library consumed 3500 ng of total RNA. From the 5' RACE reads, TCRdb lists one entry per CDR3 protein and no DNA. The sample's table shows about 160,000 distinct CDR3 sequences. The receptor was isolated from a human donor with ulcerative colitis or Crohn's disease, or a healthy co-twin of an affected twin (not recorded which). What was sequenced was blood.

The CDR3: CASSLSPGRSYNEQFF. This chain connects TRBV28 to TRBJ2-1. CDR3 length equals 16 residues. Germline CDR1 and CDR2: MDHEN and SYDVKM.